The T cell receptor beta chain under discussion was sequenced for a study of shared clonotypes between healthy human individuals. V dropped 4 bases and J dropped 0 bases, with 22 bases sitting between them. CDR3 length: 18 residues. Germline V gene lookup returns CDR1 SEHNR and CDR2 FQNEAQ (reference sequence). The protocol was immunoSEQ multiplex PCR, while the TCRdb copy is restricted to in-frame clones and leaves out a portion. Of about 2.5 million clones in the sample, less than 95% were seen once. This clone was detected once. This clonotype was sampled from a man in his late teens or twenties in good health. Some clones in this sample may be carry-over from other donors' samples. Source material: naive CD4+ T cells from PBMCs. Described subset: CD45RA+ positively selected. The rearrangement uses TRBV7-9 and TRBJ2-7, with a tentative D call TRBD1 (6 bases). This chain's CDR3 is CASSSIPRQAILSYEQYF. In DNA, the CDR3 is TGTGCCAGCAGCTCTATTCCTCGACAGGCCATACTCTCCTACGAGCAGTACTTC.